The 5 T cell receptor beta chains presented below share a single source sample, sequenced in a study of CXCR3-negative and CXCR3-positive naive CD8 T cells (dated by TCRdb to 2018 to 2020). Data came from a NextSeq 550. The Human TCR Profiling Kit (MiLaboratory) was used to make UMI-labeled 5' RACE TRB cDNA libraries. Based on TCRdb reprocessing of the reads, there is one entry per CDR3 protein sequence, and DNA is missing. The sample's table covers around 40,000 distinct CDR3 sequences. 14% to 15% of the sample goes to the ten largest clones. Sequencing was done on a sample of memory CD8+ T cells from blood. The sample's cell subset or site label, in plain terms: conventional CD8+ memory T cells (TMEM), sorted as controls. The origin of the receptors is a human donor in good health. Some clones in this sample may be carry-over from other donors' samples.

This clonotype registers medium-sized by frequency. The chain carries TRBV6-2 or TRBV6-3 and TRBJ2-7. Germline CDR1 is MNHEY and CDR2 is SVGEGT. This CDR3 region has 13 residues. The CDR3 here is CASSYEVLYEQYF.

V and J are TRBV6-5 and TRBJ2-7; TCRdb outputs TRBD2, but without DNA this stays unchecked. This CDR3 has 15 amino acids. Germline V gene data show CDR1 as MNHEY and CDR2 as SVGAGI. The CDR3: CASISRLAGVYEQYF.

The rearrangement links TRBV20-1 to TRBJ2-7; TCRdb calls TRBD1, which cannot be checked without DNA. CDR1 is DFQATT, CDR2 SNEGSKA, per germline (reference sequence). This CDR3 contains 15 residues. CDR3: CSARDFGDATYEQYF.

The genes are TRBV10-3 and TRBJ1-5. The CDR3 totals 15 residues. Germline V lookup: CDR1 ENHRY, CDR2 SYGVKD. This CDR3 is CAISGRANSNQPQHF.

The rearrangement uses TRBV3-1 and TRBJ1-4. Germline V gene lookup returns CDR1 LGHDT and CDR2 YNNKEL (reference sequence). This CDR3 region has 13 residues. This chain's CDR3 is CASSPDPKEKLFF.